The clone carrying this T cell receptor beta chain was seen a few times. Its specificity is not known. For every donor, a draw yielded ten milliliters of peripheral blood. This sample is drawn from a study of blood T cells in healthy people across ages. Points from the study as a whole: Roughly linear declines in TCR beta diversity per million T cells occurred with age.

The use of a sample-barcoded 5' primer and a J-beta primer mix characterized a second PCR of about 6 to 11 cycles. One entry per CDR3 protein results from TCRdb running MiXCR on the 5' RACE reads. The table records approximately 360,000 distinct CDR3 sequences, 52% of them present only once. CDR1 is DFQATT, CDR2 SNEGSKA, per germline (reference sequence). V was clipped by 0 bases and J by 2 bases; unmatched bases: 8. The CDR3 contains 16 residues. This rearrangement joins TRBV20-1 to TRBJ2-3; 7 bases are a match to TRBD1. The sequence was obtained from a man in his 60s in good health. Sequenced material: blood. The CDR3 is CSARDTRGPSTDTQYF. CDR3 DNA: TGCAGTGCTAGAGATACTAGGGGGCCATCCACAGATACGCAGTATTTT.